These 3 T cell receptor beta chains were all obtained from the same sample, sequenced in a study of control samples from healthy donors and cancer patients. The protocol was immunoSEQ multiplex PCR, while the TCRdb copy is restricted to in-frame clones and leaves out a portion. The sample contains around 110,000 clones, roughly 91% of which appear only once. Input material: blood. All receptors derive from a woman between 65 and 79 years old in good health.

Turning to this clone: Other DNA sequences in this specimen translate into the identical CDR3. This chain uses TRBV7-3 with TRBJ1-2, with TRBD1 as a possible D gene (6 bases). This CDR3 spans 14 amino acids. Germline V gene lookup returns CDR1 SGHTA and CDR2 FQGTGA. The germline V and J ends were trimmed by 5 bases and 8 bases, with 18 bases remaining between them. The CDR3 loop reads CASSKSPGGGGYTF. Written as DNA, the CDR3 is TGTGCCAGCAGCAAAAGTCCGGGAGGGGGGGGCTACACCTTC.

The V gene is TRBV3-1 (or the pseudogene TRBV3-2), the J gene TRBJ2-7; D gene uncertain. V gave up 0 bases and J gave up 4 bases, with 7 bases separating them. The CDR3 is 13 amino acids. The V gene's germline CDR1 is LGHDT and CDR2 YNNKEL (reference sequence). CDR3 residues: CASSQEPLYEQYF. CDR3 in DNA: TGTGCCAGCAGCCAAGAACCACTTTACGAGCAGTACTTC.

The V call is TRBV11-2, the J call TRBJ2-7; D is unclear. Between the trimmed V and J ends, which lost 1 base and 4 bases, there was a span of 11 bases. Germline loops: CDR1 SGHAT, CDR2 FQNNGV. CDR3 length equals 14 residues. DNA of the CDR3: TGTGCCAGCAGCTTAGGATTATCAATATACGAGCAGTACTTC. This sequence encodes CASSLGLSIYEQYF.